Below are 3 T cell receptor beta chains sequenced from a single sample in a study of blood T cell repertoires in COVID-19. Measured with immunoSEQ multiplex PCR; TCRdb has only the in-frame clones, and not every one. The top ten clones hold 0.7% to 0.9% of a sample with roughly 250,000 clones, approximately 85% of them seen once. Sequencing input: peripheral blood. The receptors were sampled from a human donor with COVID-19, enrolled during active disease. The donor label of this sample is uncertain.

This clone showed up just once. The rearrangement joins TRBV2 to TRBJ1-1; 11 bases fit TRBD1. The germline V gene encodes CDR1 SNHLY and CDR2 FYNNEI. The CDR3 consists of 14 residues. J lost 7 bases, V lost 6 bases, and 7 bases had no gene match. In nucleotides, the CDR3 is TGTGCCAGCAGGAGGTGGGACAGGGGGGATGAAGCTTTCTTT. Amino acids: CASRRWDRGDEAFF.

This CDR3 reads CASRNVGLAGYNEQFF. In DNA, the CDR3 is TGCGCCAGCAGAAACGTCGGACTAGCGGGCTACAATGAGCAGTTCTTC. The gene calls are TRBV5-1 and TRBJ2-1; 11 nucleotides align to TRBD2. This CDR3 has 16 residues. The germline gives CDR1 SGHRS, CDR2 YFSETQ. The V gene end was trimmed by 5 bases and the J gene end by 3 bases; junction bases not matched to a gene: 7.

Turning to this clone: At the DNA level, this CDR3 is encoded by other sequences in the same sample as well. The chain couples TRBV9 to TRBJ1-2, with unresolved D. Trimming removed 0 bases at V and 2 bases at J, with 8 bases between. The germline V gene encodes CDR1 SGDLS and CDR2 YYNGEE. The CDR3 covers 14 residues. The CDR3 loop reads CASSVGGSNYGYTF. The CDR3 DNA sequence: TGTGCCAGCAGCGTAGGCGGGTCGAACTATGGCTACACCTTC.